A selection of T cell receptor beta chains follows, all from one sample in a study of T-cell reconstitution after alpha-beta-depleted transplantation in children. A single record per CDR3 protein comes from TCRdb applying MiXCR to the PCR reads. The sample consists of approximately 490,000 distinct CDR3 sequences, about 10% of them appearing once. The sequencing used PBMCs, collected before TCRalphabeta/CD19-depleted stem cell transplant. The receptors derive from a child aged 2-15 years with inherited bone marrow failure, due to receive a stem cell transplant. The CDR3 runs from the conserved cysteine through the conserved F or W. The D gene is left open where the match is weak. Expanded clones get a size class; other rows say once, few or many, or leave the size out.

CDR3: CASSEVDNPSYEQYF
DNA: TGTGCCAGCAGTGAAGTGGATAACCCCTCCTACGAGCAGTACTTC
size: many
D: NA
V: TRBV6-1
J: TRBJ2-7

CDR3: CASSLVEYSGNTIYF
DNA: TGCGCCAGCAGCTTGGTAGAGTACTCTGGAAACACCATATATTTT
size: many
D: NA
V: TRBV5-1
J: TRBJ1-3

CDR3: CASSFRTLGETQYF
DNA: TGCGCCAGCAGCTTCCGGACACTTGGGGAGACCCAGTACTTC
size: NA
D: NA
V: TRBV5-1
J: TRBJ2-5

CDR3: CASSFLGTVQEQYF
DNA: TGTGCCAGCAGTTTCCTCGGGACAGTACAAGAGCAGTACTTC
size: many
D: TRBD1
V: TRBV27
J: TRBJ2-7

CDR3: CASSLWRGRDYNSPLHF
DNA: TGTGCCAGCAGTTTGTGGAGGGGGAGAGACTATAATTCACCCCTCCACTTT
size: many
D: NA
V: TRBV12-3/TRBV12-4
J: TRBJ1-6

CDR3: CASSASRAQPQHF
DNA: TGTGCCAGTAGTGCTTCCAGGGCGCAGCCCCAGCATTTT
size: many
D: NA
V: TRBV19
J: TRBJ1-5

CDR3: CATSGPAGSDLYWNEQFF
DNA: TGTGCCACCAGTGGTCCTGCGGGGTCTGACCTTTATTGGAATGAGCAGTTCTTC
size: few
D: NA
V: TRBV24-1
J: TRBJ2-1

CDR3: CASRGVPGELFF
DNA: TGTGCCAGCAGAGGCGTGCCCGGGGAGCTGTTTTTT
size: many
D: NA
V: TRBV6-2/TRBV6-3
J: TRBJ2-2

CDR3: CASSLISTETQYF
DNA: TGCGCCAGCAGCCTCATTAGCACCGAGACCCAGTACTTC
size: few
D: NA
V: TRBV5-1
J: TRBJ2-5

CDR3: CSAREGLGLATEAFF
DNA: TGCAGTGCTAGAGAGGGGCTCGGGTTAGCTACTGAAGCTTTCTTT
size: few
D: NA
V: TRBV20-1
J: TRBJ1-1

CDR3: CASSHVLDQHNEQYF
DNA: TGCGCCAGCAGCCATGTTCTCGACCAACACAACGAGCAGTACTTC
size: few
D: NA
V: TRBV4-3
J: TRBJ2-7

CDR3: CASSLGQGMNEKLFF
DNA: TGCGCCAGCAGCTTGGGACAGGGAATGAATGAAAAACTGTTTTTT
size: many
D: TRBD1
V: TRBV5-1
J: TRBJ1-4

CDR3: CASIGRGNEQFF
DNA: TGTGCCAGCATAGGTCGTGGGAATGAGCAGTTCTTC
size: NA
D: NA
V: TRBV2
J: TRBJ2-1

CDR3: CATAGRSYNEQFF
DNA: TGTGCCACGGCGGGCCGCTCCTACAATGAGCAGTTCTTC
size: many
D: NA
V: TRBV15
J: TRBJ2-1

CDR3: CSARDNEQFF
DNA: TGCAGCGCGAGGGACAATGAGCAGTTCTTC
size: many
D: NA
V: TRBV20-1
J: TRBJ2-1

CDR3: CASSLGQAYNSPLHF
DNA: TGTGCCAGCAGTCTGGGACAGGCCTATAATTCACCCCTCCACTTT
size: NA
D: TRBD1
V: TRBV12-3/TRBV12-4
J: TRBJ1-6

CDR3: CASSLEGSDQPQHF
DNA: TGCGCCAGCAGCTTGGAGGGCAGCGATCAGCCCCAGCATTTT
size: many
D: NA
V: TRBV5-1
J: TRBJ1-5

CDR3: CASSETTYTQYF
DNA: TGTGCCAGCAGCGAGACTACGTATACGCAGTATTTT
size: many
D: NA
V: TRBV7-6
J: TRBJ2-3

CDR3: CSARDSRDVGLMNTEAFF
DNA: TGCAGTGCTAGAGATTCTAGGGACGTTGGCCTCATGAACACTGAAGCTTTCTTT
size: NA
D: NA
V: TRBV20-1
J: TRBJ1-1

CDR3: CSARGGESEQYF
DNA: TGCAGTGCTAGGGGGGGCGAAAGCGAGCAGTACTTC
size: many
D: NA
V: TRBV20-1
J: TRBJ2-7

CDR3: CASSFLAYTDTQYF
DNA: TGTGCCAGCAGCTTTCTGGCTTACACAGATACGCAGTATTTT
size: many
D: NA
V: TRBV7-9
J: TRBJ2-3

CDR3: CASSLAEVLVPITDTQYF
DNA: TGTGCCAGCAGTTTAGCGGAGGTGCTAGTCCCTATCACAGATACGCAGTATTTT
size: many
D: NA
V: TRBV12-3/TRBV12-4
J: TRBJ2-3

CDR3: CASSPPTSGTTGELFF
DNA: TGTGCCAGCTCACCACCCACTAGCGGGACCACCGGGGAGCTGTTTTTT
size: NA
D: TRBD2
V: TRBV18
J: TRBJ2-2

CDR3: CSAIVREGVDEQFF
DNA: TGCAGCGCCATAGTTCGGGAGGGGGTTGATGAGCAGTTCTTC
size: many
D: TRBD2
V: TRBV29-1
J: TRBJ2-1

CDR3: CASSLGLAGSPYNEQFF
DNA: TGCGCCAGCAGCTTGGGTCTAGCGGGCTCCCCCTACAATGAGCAGTTCTTC
size: NA
D: TRBD2
V: TRBV5-1
J: TRBJ2-1

CDR3: CASSFGWEQYF
DNA: TGTGCCAGCAGCTTCGGTTGGGAGCAGTACTTC
size: many
D: NA
V: TRBV7-2
J: TRBJ2-7

CDR3: CASSLAVRLNTEAFF
DNA: TGTGCCAGCAGCTTAGCGGTACGTTTGAACACTGAAGCTTTCTTT
size: many
D: NA
V: TRBV7-9
J: TRBJ1-1

CDR3: CASRTSGTNNEQFF
DNA: TGTGCCAGCAGGACTAGCGGAACTAACAATGAGCAGTTCTTC
size: few
D: TRBD2
V: TRBV12-3/TRBV12-4
J: TRBJ2-1

CDR3: CASSHGGEIENIQYF
DNA: TGTGCCAGCAGCCATGGAGGTGAGATCGAAAACATTCAGTACTTC
size: many
D: NA
V: TRBV5-4
J: TRBJ2-4

CDR3: CSVRDSKNYGYTF
DNA: TGCAGCGTTCGGGACAGCAAGAACTATGGCTACACCTTC
size: many
D: TRBD1
V: TRBV29-1
J: TRBJ1-2

CDR3: CASSGLAQPTYNEQFF
DNA: TGCGCCAGCTCAGGACTAGCACAGCCTACCTACAATGAGCAGTTCTTC
size: many
D: TRBD2
V: TRBV10-2
J: TRBJ2-1

CDR3: CSAPGLAGVRYEQYF
DNA: TGCAGTGCGCCGGGACTAGCGGGAGTTCGGTACGAGCAGTACTTC
size: many
D: TRBD2
V: TRBV20-1
J: TRBJ2-7

CDR3: CASSEELFNNEQFF
DNA: TGTGCCAGCAGTGAGGAACTATTCAACAATGAGCAGTTCTTC
size: many
D: NA
V: TRBV6-1
J: TRBJ2-1

CDR3: CAISEREGYEQYF
DNA: TGTGCCATCAGTGAGCGGGAGGGCTACGAGCAGTACTTC
size: many
D: TRBD2
V: TRBV10-3
J: TRBJ2-7

CDR3: CASSLVTRGADTQYF
DNA: TGTGCCAGCAGCTTAGTAACTCGGGGGGCAGATACGCAGTATTTT
size: NA
D: TRBD2
V: TRBV7-2
J: TRBJ2-3

CDR3: CASSLQPSGTPTHKGETQYF
DNA: TGTGCCAGCAGCTTACAGCCTAGCGGGACTCCTACCCATAAAGGGGAGACCCAGTACTTC
size: many
D: TRBD2
V: TRBV11-2
J: TRBJ2-5

CDR3: CSARDRRGSGDNSPLHF
DNA: TGCAGTGCTAGAGATCGTCGGGGGTCAGGCGATAATTCACCCCTCCACTTT
size: many
D: NA
V: TRBV20-1
J: TRBJ1-6

CDR3: CAWAENKNIQYF
DNA: TGTGCCTGGGCTGAGAACAAAAACATTCAGTACTTC
size: many
D: NA
V: TRBV30
J: TRBJ2-4

CDR3: CASSLAATSGSPPYEQYF
DNA: TGTGCCAGCAGCTTAGCGGCAACTAGCGGGAGCCCCCCTTACGAGCAGTACTTC
size: many
D: TRBD2
V: TRBV7-2
J: TRBJ2-7

CDR3: CASSPTGGLNYGYTF
DNA: TGTGCCAGCAGTCCGACAGGGGGCCTTAACTATGGCTACACCTTC
size: few
D: TRBD1
V: TRBV6-1
J: TRBJ1-2

CDR3: CASSQTGTGGHEQYF
DNA: TGCGCCAGCAGCCAGACCGGGACAGGGGGGCACGAGCAGTACTTC
size: many
D: TRBD1
V: TRBV4-3
J: TRBJ2-7

CDR3: CSAGRTGAMNTEAFF
DNA: TGCAGTGCTGGTAGGACAGGGGCTATGAACACTGAAGCTTTCTTT
size: many
D: TRBD1
V: TRBV20-1
J: TRBJ1-1

CDR3: CASSQGLQGAKLFF
DNA: TGCGCCAGCAGCCAAGGACTCCAGGGGGCAAAACTGTTTTTT
size: many
D: TRBD1
V: TRBV4-3
J: TRBJ1-4

CDR3: CASSFSGRAGELFF
DNA: TGTGCCAGCAGCTTTAGCGGGAGAGCCGGGGAGCTGTTTTTT
size: many
D: TRBD2
V: TRBV7-2
J: TRBJ2-2

CDR3: CASSFALAGSYNEQFF
DNA: TGTGCCAGCAGTTTCGCACTAGCGGGATCCTACAATGAGCAGTTCTTC
size: many
D: TRBD2
V: TRBV12-3/TRBV12-4
J: TRBJ2-1

CDR3: CASSFGSGRTTVYNEQFF
DNA: TGTGCCAGCAGCTTTGGTAGCGGGAGGACAACAGTCTACAATGAGCAGTTCTTC
size: few
D: TRBD2
V: TRBV11-2
J: TRBJ2-1

CDR3: CASSDSLMYGANVLTF
DNA: TGTGCCAGCAGTGATAGCTTGATGTACGGGGCCAACGTCCTGACTTTC
size: NA
D: NA
V: TRBV2
J: TRBJ2-6

CDR3: CSAPARGAAKNIQYF
DNA: TGCAGTGCCCCGGCCCGGGGGGCAGCCAAAAACATTCAGTACTTC
size: many
D: NA
V: TRBV20-1
J: TRBJ2-4

CDR3: CASSASLDVRGVYEQYF
DNA: TGCGCCAGCAGTGCTAGCTTGGATGTCAGGGGAGTCTACGAGCAGTACTTC
size: few
D: NA
V: TRBV10-2
J: TRBJ2-7

CDR3: CASSFRRGVTNSPLHF
DNA: TGTGCCAGCAGTTTTCGTCGCGGGGTAACGAATTCACCCCTCCACTTT
size: many
D: NA
V: TRBV12-3/TRBV12-4
J: TRBJ1-6

CDR3: CASSSGRELFF
DNA: TGTGCCAGCAGTAGCGGGAGGGAGCTGTTTTTT
size: many
D: TRBD2
V: TRBV25-1
J: TRBJ2-2

CDR3: CASSSWDSRVETQYF
DNA: TGTGCCAGCAGCAGTTGGGACTCCCGGGTAGAGACCCAGTACTTC
size: many
D: NA
V: TRBV7-9
J: TRBJ2-5

CDR3: CASSDIPEKLFF
DNA: TGTGCCAGTAGCGACATTCCAGAAAAACTGTTTTTT
size: many
D: NA
V: TRBV19
J: TRBJ1-4

CDR3: CASSATQSSGANVLTF
DNA: TGCGCCAGCAGTGCAACCCAGAGCTCTGGGGCCAACGTCCTGACTTTC
size: many
D: NA
V: TRBV10-2
J: TRBJ2-6

CDR3: CSASSRGGGEQYF
DNA: TGCAGTGCTAGTAGTCGGGGCGGGGGGGAGCAGTACTTC
size: NA
D: TRBD2
V: TRBV20-1
J: TRBJ2-7

CDR3: CSVGQLSGYGYTF
DNA: TGCAGCGTTGGACAGTTGTCAGGCTATGGCTACACCTTC
size: many
D: NA
V: TRBV29-1
J: TRBJ1-2